Listed below are T cell receptor beta chains from one sample, sequenced in a study of cytomegalovirus exposure and HLA in healthy donors. Assay: immunoSEQ multiplex PCR; the TCRdb copy retains only in-frame clones and omits some. The top ten clones hold 3% to 3.5% of a sample with around 67,000 clones, over 60% of them seen once. The sequenced sample was PBMCs. The source is a woman aged 45-65 years in good health and CMV-seronegative. CDR3s include the opening cysteine and the closing phenylalanine or tryptophan. A D gene is named only where the DNA matches it firmly. Clone size is not always given. Where it is, it says once, few, many or a class for expanded clones.

.	.	TRBV5-1	TRBJ1-1	CASSPPITGQNTEAFF	TGCGCCAGCAGCCCACCGATTACCGGACAAAACACTGAAGCTTTCTTT
.	TRBD1	TRBV5-4	TRBJ1-5	CASSSGTEGDQPQHF	TGTGCCAGCAGCTCCGGGACAGAAGGAGATCAGCCCCAGCATTTT
.	.	TRBV10-3	TRBJ1-1	CAISESVNTEAFF	TGTGCCATCAGTGAGTCCGTGAACACTGAAGCTTTCTTT
.	.	TRBV7-2	TRBJ2-5	CASRRADTETQYF	TGTGCCAGCAGAAGGGCGGACACGGAGACCCAGTACTTC
.	.	TRBV29-1	TRBJ2-1	CSVESRTWNEQFF	TGCAGCGTTGAAAGCCGAACCTGGAATGAGCAGTTCTTC
.	.	TRBV28	TRBJ1-4	CASNSRATNEKLFF	TGTGCCAGCAACTCCAGGGCAACTAATGAAAAACTGTTTTTT
.	.	TRBV15	TRBJ1-1	CATSRDPGPRGAEAFF	TGTGCCACCAGCAGGGACCCCGGACCAAGGGGCGCTGAAGCTTTCTTT
.	.	TRBV6-5	TRBJ2-3	CASSYGPGARTDTQYF	TGTGCCAGCAGTTATGGACCGGGAGCCCGCACAGATACGCAGTATTTT
.	TRBD2	TRBV7-2	TRBJ2-7	CASSSGLAGEGEQYF	TGTGCCAGCAGCTCGGGACTAGCGGGAGAGGGCGAGCAGTACTTC
.	.	TRBV10-2	TRBJ2-7	CASTSSVSYEQYF	TGCGCCAGCACGAGTAGCGTCTCCTACGAGCAGTACTTC
few	TRBD2	TRBV28	TRBJ2-7	CASSFQRGAGAAYEQYF	TGTGCCAGCAGTTTCCAACGAGGAGCGGGAGCTGCCTACGAGCAGTACTTC
.	TRBD1	TRBV7-6	TRBJ1-5	CASSQDRDQPQHF	TGTGCCAGCAGCCAGGACAGGGATCAGCCCCAGCATTTT
.	.	TRBV28	TRBJ1-1	CASSNPQATMNTEAFF	TGTGCCAGCAGTAACCCACAGGCCACTATGAACACTGAAGCTTTCTTT
.	.	TRBV6-6	TRBJ1-2	CASSSTEVGYTF	TGTGCCAGCAGTTCGACAGAAGTTGGCTACACCTTC
once	.	TRBV11-3	TRBJ2-1	CASSLTAIGEQFF	TGTGCCAGCAGCTTAACAGCAATCGGCGAGCAGTTCTTC
.	TRBD1	TRBV28	TRBJ2-7	CASSLWRGQGVYEQYF	TGTGCCAGCAGTTTATGGCGCGGACAGGGTGTTTACGAGCAGTACTTC
.	TRBD1	TRBV11-2	TRBJ1-2	CASSLDAGTGIYGYTF	TGTGCCAGCAGCTTAGACGCCGGGACAGGAATTTATGGCTACACCTTC
.	.	TRBV10-3	TRBJ1-1	CAISDPQTEAFF	TGTGCCATCAGTGACCCCCAAACTGAAGCTTTCTTT
.	TRBD1	TRBV19	TRBJ1-1	CASSDRGDTEAFF	TGTGCCAGTAGCGACAGGGGTGACACTGAAGCTTTCTTT
.	.	TRBV5-1	TRBJ2-1	CASSLATDNEQFF	TGCGCCAGCAGCTTGGCTACCGACAATGAGCAGTTCTTC
few	TRBD1	TRBV4-1	TRBJ1-4	CASSQPGQGLELFF	TGCGCCAGCAGCCAACCGGGACAGGGGTTAGAACTGTTTTTT
.	.	TRBV30	TRBJ2-7	CASTYSYEQYF	TGTGCCTCCACATATTCCTACGAGCAGTACTTC
.	.	TRBV4-2	TRBJ1-2	CASSQEGTHYGYTF	TGTGCCAGCAGCCAAGAGGGGACACACTATGGCTACACCTTC
.	TRBD2	TRBV27	TRBJ2-7	CASSRLAGVTSYEQYF	TGTGCCAGCAGTCGACTAGCGGGAGTAACCTCCTACGAGCAGTACTTC
.	TRBD2	TRBV30	TRBJ2-1	CAWRGGRTYNEQFF	TGTGCCTGGAGGGGCGGGAGGACGTACAATGAGCAGTTCTTC
.	.	TRBV6-6	TRBJ1-1	CASSSSQGHTEAFF	TGTGCCAGCAGTTCATCCCAGGGGCACACTGAAGCTTTCTTT
.	.	TRBV27	TRBJ2-5	CASSSKRTQYF	TGTGCCAGCAGTTCCAAGAGGACCCAGTACTTC
.	.	TRBV27	TRBJ1-6	CASSWGPGSPLHF	TGTGCCAGCAGTTGGGGCCCCGGTTCACCCCTCCACTTT
.	.	TRBV2	TRBJ2-5	CASSEVHGVGVTQYF	TGTGCCAGCAGTGAAGTCCACGGGGTTGGCGTGACCCAGTACTTC
.	TRBD1	TRBV6-5	TRBJ2-5	CASSVQGPGETQYF	TGTGCCAGCAGTGTACAGGGGCCGGGGGAGACCCAGTACTTC
.	.	TRBV11-2	TRBJ2-7	CASSPQQGYYEQYF	TGTGCCAGCAGCCCTCAACAGGGTTACTACGAGCAGTACTTC
once	.	TRBV28	TRBJ2-3	CASSSLGKGTDTQYF	TGTGCCAGCAGTTCCCTAGGCAAAGGCACAGATACGCAGTATTTT
.	TRBD1	TRBV30	TRBJ2-7	CAWKSRDSYEQYF	TGTGCCTGGAAAAGCCGGGACAGCTACGAGCAGTACTTC
few	TRBD2	TRBV18	TRBJ2-1	CASSPGGLAGQFF	TGTGCCAGCTCACCAGGGGGACTAGCGGGACAGTTCTTC
once	TRBD1	TRBV5-1	TRBJ2-3	CASNNGPGGDTQYF	TGCGCCAGCAATAATGGGCCAGGGGGAGATACGCAGTATTTT
.	TRBD1	TRBV2	TRBJ1-1	CASNLMTGQTEAFF	TGTGCCAGCAATCTCATGACAGGGCAGACTGAAGCTTTCTTT
.	.	TRBV15	TRBJ2-5	CATRMGGPGLPARETQYF	TGTGCCACCAGAATGGGGGGTCCGGGACTTCCTGCCAGGGAGACCCAGTACTTC
.	TRBD2	TRBV15	TRBJ2-7	CATSGVKTSGTYEQYF	TGTGCCACCAGCGGGGTTAAGACTAGCGGCACCTACGAGCAGTACTTC
few	TRBD1	TRBV7-8	TRBJ1-5	CASSRRTGINQPQHF	TGTGCCAGCAGCCGTCGGACAGGGATTAATCAGCCCCAGCATTTT
.	.	TRBV5-1	TRBJ2-5	CASRRGVTGSQETQYF	TGCGCCAGCAGACGGGGGGTCACAGGGTCCCAAGAGACCCAGTACTTC
.	.	TRBV12-2	TRBJ2-6	CASRLVRGSGANVLTF	TGTGCAAGTCGCCTAGTACGGGGTTCTGGGGCCAACGTCCTGACTTTC
.	.	TRBV13	TRBJ1-3	CASRIGGPSGNTIYF	TGTGCCAGCAGAATCGGTGGTCCGTCTGGAAACACCATATATTTT
.	.	TRBV19	TRBJ2-7	CASSIQSSSYEQYF	TGTGCCAGTAGTATCCAGTCCAGCTCCTACGAGCAGTACTTC
.	TRBD1	TRBV9	TRBJ1-6	CASSVAGQGGSPLHF	TGTGCCAGCAGCGTAGCCGGACAGGGTGGTTCACCCCTCCACTTT
few	.	TRBV14	TRBJ2-7	CASSQGILREQYF	TGTGCCAGCAGCCAAGGAATATTACGGGAGCAGTACTTC
.	.	TRBV7-8	TRBJ1-1	CASSLTSGAQVAFF	TGTGCCAGCAGCTTAACATCAGGGGCGCAGGTAGCTTTCTTT
.	TRBD2	TRBV4-3	TRBJ2-1	CASSPLAGALRYEQFF	TGCGCCAGCAGCCCTCTAGCGGGAGCCCTCCGATATGAGCAGTTCTTC
.	TRBD1	TRBV18	TRBJ2-7	CASSSQGADEQYF	TGTGCCAGCTCATCACAGGGGGCTGATGAGCAGTACTTC
.	TRBD2	TRBV18	TRBJ2-7	CASSQGLESYEQYF	TGTGCCAGCTCACAAGGACTAGAATCCTACGAGCAGTACTTC
few	.	TRBV2	TRBJ2-3	CASKRRTDTQYF	TGTGCCAGCAAGCGTCGGACAGATACGCAGTATTTT
.	.	TRBV6-6	TRBJ1-1	CASSYPDRQNTEAFF	TGTGCCAGCAGTTACCCGGACAGACAGAACACTGAAGCTTTCTTT
.	TRBD1	TRBV30	TRBJ2-5	CAWSPTGTAQETQYF	TGTGCCTGGAGTCCCACCGGGACAGCCCAAGAGACCCAGTACTTC
.	.	TRBV7-9	TRBJ1-1	CASSLYVNTEAFF	TGTGCCAGCAGCTTATATGTCAACACTGAAGCTTTCTTT
.	.	TRBV18	TRBJ1-1	CASSPAGSAEAFF	TGTGCCAGCTCACCAGCAGGGTCGGCTGAAGCTTTCTTT
.	TRBD1	TRBV5-1	TRBJ1-2	CASSWGGQGAHGYTF	TGCGCCAGCAGCTGGGGGGGACAGGGGGCGCATGGCTACACCTTC
.	.	TRBV29-1	TRBJ2-7	CSGGRLDPYEQYF	TGCAGCGGGGGGAGGTTGGATCCCTACGAGCAGTACTTC
.	.	TRBV5-1	TRBJ2-2	CASSLVAAPVGELFF	TGCGCCAGCAGCTTGGTAGCGGCCCCGGTCGGGGAGCTGTTTTTT